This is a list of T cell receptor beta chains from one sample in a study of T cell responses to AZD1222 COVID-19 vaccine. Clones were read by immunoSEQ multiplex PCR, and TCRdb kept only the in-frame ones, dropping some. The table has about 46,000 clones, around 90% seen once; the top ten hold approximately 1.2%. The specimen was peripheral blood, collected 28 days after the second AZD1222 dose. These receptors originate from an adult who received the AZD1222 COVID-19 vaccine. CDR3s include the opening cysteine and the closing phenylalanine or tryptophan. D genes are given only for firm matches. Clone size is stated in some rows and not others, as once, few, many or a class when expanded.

CDR3: CASSYTGSEGTEAFF; DNA: TGTGCCAGCAGTTACACAGGGTCTGAGGGCACTGAAGCTTTCTTT; D: NA; size: NA; V: TRBV6-5; J: TRBJ1-1; length: 15
CDR3: CASSQGILRGYTF; DNA: TGTGCCAGCAGCCAAGGCATACTCCGTGGCTACACCTTC; D: NA; size: NA; V: TRBV4-2; J: TRBJ1-2; length: 13
CDR3: CAWGTNTEAFF; DNA: TGTGCCTGGGGGACGAACACTGAAGCTTTCTTT; D: NA; size: NA; V: TRBV30; J: TRBJ1-1; length: 11
CDR3: CASSRGTGTYEQYF; DNA: TGTGCCAGCTCACGCGGGACAGGGACCTACGAGCAGTACTTC; D: TRBD1; size: NA; V: TRBV18; J: TRBJ2-7; length: 14
CDR3: CASSRDRVSGANVLTF; DNA: TGTGCCAGCAGCCGGGACAGGGTATCTGGGGCCAACGTCCTGACTTTC; D: TRBD1; size: few; V: TRBV2; J: TRBJ2-6; length: 16
CDR3: CASSLNGYSNQPQHF; DNA: TGTGCCAGCAGCTTAAACGGATATAGCAATCAGCCCCAGCATTTT; D: NA; size: few; V: TRBV7-9; J: TRBJ1-5; length: 15
CDR3: CASSLIKNTGELFF; DNA: TGTGCCAGCAGCTTAATTAAGAACACCGGGGAGCTGTTTTTT; D: NA; size: NA; V: TRBV7-9; J: TRBJ2-2; length: 14
CDR3: CASSKDGTSGSGSYEQYF; DNA: TGTGCCAGCAGCAAAGACGGGACTAGCGGGAGCGGCTCCTACGAGCAGTACTTC; D: NA; size: NA; V: TRBV21-1; J: TRBJ2-7; length: 18
CDR3: CSASTDSNQPQHF; DNA: TGCAGTGCTAGTACGGATAGCAATCAGCCCCAGCATTTT; D: NA; size: NA; V: TRBV20-1; J: TRBJ1-5; length: 13
CDR3: CASSSGLAANEQFF; DNA: TGTGCCAGCAGCTCGGGACTAGCCGCCAATGAGCAGTTCTTC; D: TRBD2; size: NA; V: TRBV7-3; J: TRBJ2-1; length: 14
CDR3: CASSEQGGNQPQHF; DNA: TGTGCCAGCAGTGAACAGGGGGGTAATCAGCCCCAGCATTTT; D: TRBD1; size: NA; V: TRBV6-4; J: TRBJ1-5; length: 14
CDR3: CASSYRGLAGGYNEQFF; DNA: TGCGCCAGCAGCTACCGGGGACTAGCGGGAGGCTACAATGAGCAGTTCTTC; D: TRBD2; size: NA; V: TRBV5-1; J: TRBJ2-1; length: 17
CDR3: CASSHRDWSSYNEQFF; DNA: TGTGCCAGCAGCCACCGGGACTGGAGCTCCTACAATGAGCAGTTCTTC; D: NA; size: NA; V: TRBV11-2; J: TRBJ2-1; length: 16
CDR3: CASSLAGVRPQETQYF; DNA: TGCGCCAGCAGTCTGGCGGGAGTAAGACCCCAAGAGACCCAGTACTTC; D: TRBD2; size: NA; V: TRBV5-1; J: TRBJ2-5; length: 16
CDR3: CASSSTGTSGSEQYF; DNA: TGTGCCAGCAGTTCCACCGGGACTAGCGGAAGCGAGCAGTACTTC; D: TRBD2; size: NA; V: TRBV28; J: TRBJ2-7; length: 15
CDR3: CASSTRIDGTGGNYEQYF; DNA: TGTGCCAGCAGCACCCGGATTGATGGGACAGGGGGCAACTACGAGCAGTACTTC; D: TRBD1; size: NA; V: TRBV3-1/TRBV3-2; J: TRBJ2-7; length: 18
CDR3: CASSKGTNYGYTF; DNA: TGTGCCAGCAGCAAGGGGACTAACTATGGCTACACCTTC; D: NA; size: NA; V: TRBV6-5; J: TRBJ1-2; length: 13
CDR3: CASSPWDGNYNEQFF; DNA: TGTGCCAGCTCACCTTGGGACGGAAACTACAATGAGCAGTTCTTC; D: NA; size: NA; V: TRBV18; J: TRBJ2-1; length: 15
CDR3: CAWSVYNEQFF; DNA: TGTGCCTGGAGTGTTTACAATGAGCAGTTCTTC; D: NA; size: NA; V: TRBV30; J: TRBJ2-1; length: 11
CDR3: CASKWDRGGNTIYF; DNA: TGTGCCAGCAAATGGGACAGGGGGGGAAACACCATATATTTT; D: TRBD1; size: NA; V: TRBV6-5; J: TRBJ1-3; length: 14
CDR3: CAWSSGAEAFF; DNA: TGTGCCTGGAGTTCGGGGGCTGAAGCTTTCTTT; D: NA; size: NA; V: TRBV30; J: TRBJ1-1; length: 11
CDR3: CASRVVAGYNEQFF; DNA: TGTGCCAGTAGGGTGGTAGCGGGTTACAATGAGCAGTTCTTC; D: TRBD2; size: NA; V: TRBV19; J: TRBJ2-1; length: 14
CDR3: CASSFLGLQETQYF; DNA: TGCGCCAGCAGCTTTTTGGGGCTCCAAGAGACCCAGTACTTC; D: NA; size: NA; V: TRBV5-1; J: TRBJ2-5; length: 14
CDR3: CASSTGRLETQYF; DNA: TGTGCCAGCAGCACGGGCAGATTAGAGACCCAGTACTTC; D: NA; size: NA; V: TRBV27; J: TRBJ2-5; length: 13
CDR3: CASSGQSYEQYF; DNA: TGTGCCAGCAGTGGACAGAGCTACGAGCAGTACTTC; D: NA; size: few; V: TRBV2; J: TRBJ2-7; length: 12
CDR3: CATSPLYNEQFF; DNA: TGTGCCACCTCGCCGCTTTACAATGAGCAGTTCTTC; D: NA; size: NA; V: TRBV6-5; J: TRBJ2-1; length: 12
CDR3: CASSLATSGSFVGELFF; DNA: TGTGCCAGCAGCTTGGCAACTAGCGGGAGTTTCGTCGGGGAGCTGTTTTTT; D: TRBD2; size: NA; V: TRBV7-2; J: TRBJ2-2; length: 17
CDR3: CASSRTANFNYGYTF; DNA: TGCGCCAGCAGTCGGACAGCAAACTTTAACTATGGCTACACCTTC; D: NA; size: once; V: TRBV5-1; J: TRBJ1-2; length: 15
CDR3: CASSQGWSYEQYF; DNA: TGTGCCAGCAGCCAGGGGTGGTCCTACGAGCAGTACTTC; D: NA; size: NA; V: TRBV6-5; J: TRBJ2-7; length: 13
CDR3: CASSGRQGPYEQYF; DNA: TGTGCCAGCAGCGGCCGACAGGGGCCCTACGAGCAGTACTTC; D: TRBD1; size: NA; V: TRBV2; J: TRBJ2-7; length: 14
CDR3: CASSEGRNTGELFF; DNA: TGTGCCAGCAGCGAGGGGCGGAACACCGGGGAGCTGTTTTTT; D: NA; size: NA; V: TRBV9; J: TRBJ2-2; length: 14
CDR3: CASSRRSLKQETQYF; DNA: TGTGCCAGCAGTAGAAGGAGCCTGAAACAAGAGACCCAGTACTTC; D: NA; size: NA; V: TRBV5-6; J: TRBJ2-5; length: 15
CDR3: CASSLAGRGSYEQYF; DNA: TGTGCCAGCAGCTTAGCGGGAAGGGGATCTTACGAGCAGTACTTC; D: NA; size: NA; V: TRBV7-8; J: TRBJ2-7; length: 15
CDR3: CASSTDLTETQYF; DNA: TGTGCCAGCTCCACGGACCTTACCGAGACCCAGTACTTC; D: NA; size: once; V: TRBV18; J: TRBJ2-5; length: 13
CDR3: CASSVVAGPLSTGELFF; DNA: TGTGCCAGCAGCGTAGTTGCGGGACCCCTATCTACCGGAGAGCTGTTTTTT; D: NA; size: NA; V: TRBV9; J: TRBJ2-2; length: 17
CDR3: CASSLAGEREQYF; DNA: TGCGCCAGCAGCTTGGCAGGGGAGAGGGAGCAGTACTTC; D: NA; size: NA; V: TRBV5-1; J: TRBJ2-7; length: 13
CDR3: CASSLGDVYNEQFF; DNA: TGCGCCAGCAGCTTGGGGGACGTATACAATGAGCAGTTCTTC; D: NA; size: NA; V: TRBV5-1; J: TRBJ2-1; length: 14
CDR3: CASSLDSSSRFNEQFF; DNA: TGTGCCAGCAGCTTAGATAGTTCTTCGAGGTTCAATGAGCAGTTCTTC; D: NA; size: once; V: TRBV11-2; J: TRBJ2-1; length: 16
CDR3: CASSLRGQGNTIYF; DNA: TGTGCCAGCAGCTTACGGGGGCAGGGAAACACCATATATTTT; D: NA; size: NA; V: TRBV7-9; J: TRBJ1-3; length: 14
CDR3: CASSYFSGTSHNNEQFF; DNA: TGTGCCAGCAGTTACTTCTCCGGGACTAGCCATAACAATGAGCAGTTCTTC; D: TRBD2; size: NA; V: TRBV6-2/TRBV6-3; J: TRBJ2-1; length: 17
CDR3: CAWSVNRNYEQYF; DNA: TGTGCCTGGAGTGTTAACAGAAACTACGAGCAGTACTTC; D: NA; size: NA; V: TRBV30; J: TRBJ2-7; length: 13
CDR3: CASSSWGIEQYF; DNA: TGTGCCAGCAGCTCCTGGGGTATTGAGCAGTACTTC; D: NA; size: few; V: TRBV7-9; J: TRBJ2-7; length: 12
CDR3: CASSDSQGGVNEQYF; DNA: TGTGCCAGCAGTGATAGCCAGGGGGGCGTCAACGAGCAGTACTTC; D: NA; size: NA; V: TRBV2; J: TRBJ2-7; length: 15
CDR3: CASSLGQREIATGELFF; DNA: TGTGCCAGCAGCTTGGGGCAGCGGGAGATTGCAACCGGGGAGCTGTTTTTT; D: TRBD2; size: NA; V: TRBV5-4; J: TRBJ2-2; length: 17
CDR3: CASSLGAGDAQNTEAFF; DNA: TGTGCCAGCAGCTTAGGGGCAGGGGACGCGCAGAACACTGAAGCTTTCTTT; D: NA; size: NA; V: TRBV7-7; J: TRBJ1-1; length: 17
CDR3: CASSIARATFGYTF; DNA: TGTGCCAGTAGTATAGCCAGGGCGACCTTTGGCTACACCTTC; D: NA; size: NA; V: TRBV19; J: TRBJ1-2; length: 14
CDR3: CATRDQGRNTEAFF; DNA: TGTGCCACCCGGGACCAAGGGAGAAACACTGAAGCTTTCTTT; D: NA; size: few; V: TRBV28; J: TRBJ1-1; length: 14
CDR3: CAWRARGGLNEQFF; DNA: TGTGCCTGGAGAGCCCGGGGAGGTTTAAATGAGCAGTTCTTC; D: NA; size: few; V: TRBV30; J: TRBJ2-1; length: 14
CDR3: CAWRPGQSYEQYF; DNA: TGTGCCTGGAGGCCGGGACAGTCCTACGAGCAGTACTTC; D: TRBD1; size: NA; V: TRBV30; J: TRBJ2-7; length: 13
CDR3: CASSLGRDRPYEQYF; DNA: TGTGCCAGCAGCTTAGGGAGGGACAGGCCCTACGAGCAGTACTTC; D: TRBD1; size: NA; V: TRBV7-9; J: TRBJ2-7; length: 15
CDR3: CATKDRATYEQYF; DNA: TGTGCCACCAAGGACAGGGCTACCTACGAGCAGTACTTC; D: TRBD1; size: NA; V: TRBV15; J: TRBJ2-7; length: 13